Listed below are T cell receptor beta chains from one sample, sequenced in a study of T cells in Graves' hyperthyroidism and ophthalmopathy. TCRdb redid the calling of the multiplex PCR reads with MiXCR, one entry per CDR3 protein. The sample has around 450,000 distinct CDR3 sequences, roughly an eighth seen once. What was sequenced was blood. The source is a woman aged 18-29 years with Graves' hyperthyroidism. Both conserved end residues are part of each CDR3. A D gene is named only where the DNA matches it firmly. Size values are once, few and many counts, or a class for expanded clones, and some rows have none.

j_call d_call v_call clone_size cdr3_length cdr3_aa cdr3_nt
TRBJ1-4 - TRBV30 many 14 CAWSAGTGVEKLFF TGTGCCTGGAGTGCCGGGACCGGGGTTGAAAAACTGTTTTTT
TRBJ1-1 - TRBV20-1 few 15 CSAGGADRFNTEAFF TGCAGTGCCGGAGGGGCTGACAGATTTAACACTGAAGCTTTCTTT
TRBJ2-1 - TRBV7-2 - 14 CASSLAEGSNEQFF TGTGCCAGCAGCTTAGCGGAGGGTTCCAATGAGCAGTTCTTC
TRBJ1-3 - TRBV19 - 14 CASSREDSGNTIYF TGTGCCAGTAGTAGGGAAGACTCTGGAAACACCATATATTTT
TRBJ1-2 TRBD1 TRBV19 - 15 CASSIGGQASGGYTF TGTGCCAGTAGTATAGGCGGACAGGCCTCGGGAGGCTACACCTTC
TRBJ2-3 - TRBV28 many 18 CASSFGLADWGSTDTQYF TGTGCCAGCAGTTTCGGCCTAGCAGATTGGGGGAGCACAGATACGCAGTATTTT
TRBJ2-1 - TRBV20-1 many 13 CSASMNSYNEQFF TGCAGTGCTAGCATGAACTCCTACAATGAGCAGTTCTTC
TRBJ1-1 - TRBV19 few 16 CASSISGSLVNTEAFF TGTGCCAGTAGTATTAGCGGGTCATTAGTGAACACTGAAGCTTTCTTT
TRBJ2-3 TRBD1 TRBV27 many 17 CASSSRDRGARTDTQYF TGTGCCAGCAGTTCCCGGGACAGGGGTGCGCGGACAGATACGCAGTATTTT
TRBJ2-7 TRBD2 TRBV6-1 - 13 CASRSRLAHEQYF TGTGCCAGCAGATCCCGACTAGCCCATGAGCAGTACTTC
TRBJ2-2 - TRBV5-1 few 16 CASSLESGLNPGELFF TGCGCCAGCAGCTTGGAGAGCGGGCTTAATCCCGGGGAGCTGTTTTTT
TRBJ2-1 - TRBV5-6 - 16 CASSLGASSSYNEQFF TGTGCCAGCAGCTTGGGAGCAAGTAGCTCCTACAATGAGCAGTTCTTC
TRBJ2-1 TRBD2 TRBV6-2/TRBV6-3 - 15 CASSYGTSVYNEQFF TGTGCCAGCAGTTACGGGACTAGCGTATACAATGAGCAGTTCTTC
TRBJ2-7 - TRBV14 many 14 CASSQSANSYEQYF TGTGCCAGCAGCCAATCGGCTAACTCCTACGAGCAGTACTTC
TRBJ2-3 TRBD2 TRBV28 - 17 CASSPLTSGSGTDTQYF TGTGCCAGCAGTCCTCTGACTAGCGGGAGTGGCACAGATACGCAGTATTTT
TRBJ2-5 - TRBV7-3 many 13 CASSLSFQETQYF TGTGCCAGCAGCTTAAGCTTCCAAGAGACCCAGTACTTC
TRBJ2-5 - TRBV3-1 many 15 CASSQDRSAQETQYF TGTGCCAGCAGCCAAGATCGGTCAGCCCAAGAGACCCAGTACTTC
TRBJ2-3 TRBD2 TRBV12-3/TRBV12-4 many 15 CASSQTILAGDTQYF TGTGCCAGCAGTCAGACCATCCTAGCGGGAGACACGCAGTATTTT
TRBJ2-1 - TRBV5-1 - 15 CASSLEVVSYNEQFF TGCGCCAGCAGCTTGGAGGTGGTGTCCTACAATGAGCAGTTCTTC
TRBJ1-2 TRBD1 TRBV6-5 - 14 CASSYLGQGGGYTF TGTGCCAGCAGTTACCTGGGACAGGGCGGGGGCTACACCTTC
TRBJ2-7 - TRBV9 many 16 CASSPHGDSLSYEQYF TGTGCCAGCAGCCCCCACGGAGACAGTCTCTCCTACGAGCAGTACTTC
TRBJ2-2 - TRBV20-1 few 11 CSARDEEELFF TGCAGTGCTAGAGATGAGGAGGAGCTGTTTTTT
TRBJ2-2 TRBD2 TRBV3-1 - 19 CASSRSQQWASGRTGELFF TGTGCCAGCAGCCGCTCCCAGCAATGGGCTAGCGGGAGGACCGGGGAGCTGTTTTTT
TRBJ2-5 - TRBV6-2/TRBV6-3 - 12 CASTDGLETQYF TGTGCCAGCACTGACGGGTTGGAGACCCAGTACTTC
TRBJ2-1 - TRBV5-1 - 14 CASGLADTYNEQFF TGCGCCAGCGGCCTCGCGGACACCTACAATGAGCAGTTCTTC
TRBJ1-1 TRBD1 TRBV3-1 many 16 CASSHATGTVNTEAFF TGTGCCAGCAGCCATGCGACCGGGACAGTGAACACTGAAGCTTTCTTT
TRBJ2-3 TRBD1 TRBV7-8 many 15 CASSWDRGSPDTQYF TGTGCCAGCAGCTGGGACAGGGGATCCCCAGATACGCAGTATTTT
TRBJ2-7 - TRBV10-3 many 11 CATTGSYEQYF TGTGCCACGACAGGCTCCTACGAGCAGTACTTC
TRBJ2-5 - TRBV14 many 13 CASSHLAWETQYF TGTGCCAGCAGCCACTTGGCTTGGGAGACCCAGTACTTC
TRBJ1-1 - TRBV4-2 few 17 CASSQGRAKLTTTEAFF TGTGCCAGCAGCCAAGGAAGGGCAAAATTAACCACCACTGAAGCTTTCTTT
TRBJ1-2 TRBD1 TRBV30 many 13 CAWTGTANYGYTF TGTGCCTGGACCGGGACAGCGAACTATGGCTACACCTTC
TRBJ2-7 TRBD2 TRBV6-2/TRBV6-3 many 15 CASKGGAGGPGEQYF TGTGCCAGCAAAGGAGGAGCGGGAGGGCCTGGGGAGCAGTACTTC
TRBJ2-2 - TRBV9 many 15 CASSVKGGDTGELFF TGTGCCAGCAGCGTGAAGGGTGGCGACACCGGGGAGCTGTTTTTT
TRBJ1-5 TRBD1 TRBV27 few 15 CASRNGQGAHQPQHF TGTGCCAGCAGGAATGGACAGGGGGCACACCAGCCCCAGCATTTT
TRBJ2-5 TRBD1 TRBV3-1 few 14 CASSLQGERETQYF TGTGCCAGCAGCCTCCAGGGGGAGAGGGAGACCCAGTACTTC
TRBJ1-5 - TRBV20-1 many 12 CSATEGNQPQHF TGCAGTGCTACAGAGGGCAATCAGCCCCAGCATTTT
TRBJ1-4 TRBD1 TRBV5-4 many 14 CASSLGTGAVKLFF TGTGCCAGCAGCTTGGGGACAGGGGCGGTAAAACTGTTTTTT
TRBJ2-7 TRBD1 TRBV20-1 - 14 CSARGDRGGYEQYF TGCAGTGCTAGGGGGGACAGGGGTGGATACGAGCAGTACTTC
TRBJ2-7 TRBD2 TRBV29-1 - 18 CSVDRSSGRPRDSYEQYF TGCAGCGTTGATAGGTCTAGCGGGAGGCCGCGGGACTCCTACGAGCAGTACTTC
TRBJ1-1 - TRBV24-1 few 13 CATSEGVNTEAFF TGTGCCACCAGTGAGGGCGTGAACACTGAAGCTTTCTTT
TRBJ1-5 - TRBV28 many 13 CASSLLGTQPQHF TGTGCCAGCAGTTTGTTGGGGACTCAGCCCCAGCATTTT
TRBJ2-7 - TRBV7-8 - 12 CASSLAGSEQYF TGTGCCAGCAGCTTAGCGGGTAGCGAGCAGTACTTC
TRBJ2-3 TRBD2 TRBV20-1 many 17 CSARDPGTSGRTDTQYF TGCAGTGCTAGAGACCCAGGGACTAGCGGACGCACAGATACGCAGTATTTT
TRBJ2-1 - TRBV9 few 15 CASSVDPTPYNEQFF TGTGCCAGCAGCGTAGACCCAACCCCCTACAATGAGCAGTTCTTC
TRBJ1-5 - TRBV30 many 14 CAWSHLSTNQPQHF TGTGCCTGGAGCCATTTGAGTACCAATCAGCCCCAGCATTTT
TRBJ2-5 - TRBV11-1 many 13 CASSYGVSETQYF TGTGCCAGCAGCTATGGAGTTTCGGAGACCCAGTACTTC
TRBJ1-4 TRBD1 TRBV15 - 15 CATSRVNRGNEKLFF TGTGCCACCAGCAGAGTAAACAGGGGTAATGAAAAACTGTTTTTT
TRBJ1-5 - TRBV28 many 15 CASSRGSNSNQPQHF TGTGCCAGCAGCCGCGGCAGTAATAGCAATCAGCCCCAGCATTTT
TRBJ1-5 TRBD1 TRBV20-1 many 19 CSARGNRDRVALGNQPQHF TGCAGTGCTAGAGGGAACCGGGACAGGGTCGCTCTTGGCAATCAGCCCCAGCATTTT
TRBJ2-1 - TRBV29-1 many 13 CSVRGQGYNEQFF TGCAGCGTTCGCGGGCAGGGCTACAATGAGCAGTTCTTC
TRBJ2-2 TRBD2 TRBV19 - 15 CASSKREFWTGELFF TGTGCCAGTAGTAAGCGGGAGTTTTGGACCGGGGAGCTGTTTTTT
TRBJ2-3 TRBD2 TRBV20-1 many 15 CSARGGTGSTDTQYF TGCAGTGCTAGGGGAGGGACGGGAAGCACAGATACGCAGTATTTT
TRBJ2-7 - TRBV4-1 many 18 CASSQVDFLPGRPYEQYF TGCGCCAGCAGCCAAGTAGATTTTTTGCCGGGCAGACCCTACGAGCAGTACTTC
TRBJ2-1 TRBD2 TRBV4-2 many 17 CASSQEASGSVYNEQFF TGTGCCAGCAGCCAAGAAGCTAGCGGGAGTGTATACAATGAGCAGTTCTTC